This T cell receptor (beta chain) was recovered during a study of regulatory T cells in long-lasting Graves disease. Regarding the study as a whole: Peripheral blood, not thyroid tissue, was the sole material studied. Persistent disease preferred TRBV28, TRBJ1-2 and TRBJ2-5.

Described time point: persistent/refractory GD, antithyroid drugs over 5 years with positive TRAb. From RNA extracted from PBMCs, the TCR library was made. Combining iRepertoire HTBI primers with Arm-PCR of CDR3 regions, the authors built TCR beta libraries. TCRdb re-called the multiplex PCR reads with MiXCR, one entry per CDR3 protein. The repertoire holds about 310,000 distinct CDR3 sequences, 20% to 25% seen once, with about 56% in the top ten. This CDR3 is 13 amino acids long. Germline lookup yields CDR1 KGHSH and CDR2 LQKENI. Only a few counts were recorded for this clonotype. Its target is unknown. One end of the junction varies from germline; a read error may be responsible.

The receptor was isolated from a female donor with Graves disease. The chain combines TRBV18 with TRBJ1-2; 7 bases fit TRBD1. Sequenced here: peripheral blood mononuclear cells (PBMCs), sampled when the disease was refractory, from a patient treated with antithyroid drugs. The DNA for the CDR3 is TGTGCTAGCTCACAGGACAGGAACGGTGGCTACACCTTC. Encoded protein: CASSQDRNGGYTF.